One sample yielded the 15 T cell receptor beta chains listed below, sequenced in a study of blood T cell repertoires in COVID-19. The repertoire was sequenced with immunoSEQ multiplex PCR; TCRdb's copy has only in-frame clones and lacks some. The table has around 400,000 clones, around 87% seen once. The sequenced sample was peripheral blood. These receptors were taken from a woman in her sixties with COVID-19, enrolled during active disease.

The chain employs TRBV5-1 and TRBJ2-7, with 8 bases fitting TRBD1. V gave up 1 base and J gave up 6 bases; unmatched junction bases: 9. The CDR3 has 15 residues. Per germline, CDR1 SGHRS and CDR2 YFSETQ. The CDR3 is CASSLLAGQGREQYF. DNA of the CDR3: TGCGCCAGCAGCTTGTTAGCTGGACAGGGCCGCGAGCAGTACTTC. Based on the CDR3 plus reference TRBV5-1 and TRBJ2-7, the full variable domain is KAGVTQTPRYLIKTRGQQVTLSCSPISGHRSVSWYQQTPGQGLQFLFEYFSETQRNKGNFPGRFSGRQFSNSRSEMNVSTLELGDSALYLCASSLLAGQGREQYFGPGTRLTVT.

The V gene is TRBV28, the J gene TRBJ2-1; 7 bases are a match to TRBD1. Germline V gene sequence: CDR1 MDHEN, CDR2 SYDVKM. This CDR3 contains 12 residues. V was clipped by 6 bases and J by 12 bases; unmatched bases: 8. The CDR3 loop reads CASRTGQLRQFF. In nucleotides, the CDR3 is TGTGCCAGCAGGACGGGACAGCTAAGGCAGTTCTTC.

The table lists this clone with a count of one. CDR3 sequence: CASSLIGQGITDTQYF. The CDR3 DNA follows: TGTGCCAGCAGTTTAATAGGACAGGGTATCACAGATACGCAGTATTTT. The J gene is TRBJ2-3, the V gene TRBV28, with 8 nucleotides matching TRBD1. Germline CDR1 MDHEN, CDR2 SYDVKM. The CDR3 consists of 16 residues. After removal of 2 bases from V and 2 bases from J, the junction contained 6 bases not matched to a gene.

This sequence joins TRBV6-6 and TRBJ2-3; 7 bases align to TRBD2. Germline values: CDR1 MNHNY, CDR2 SVGAGI (reference sequence). Germline trimming cut 2 bases from V and 13 bases from J; bases unmatched to any gene: 6. This CDR3 comprises 12 residues. CDR3 bases: TGTGCCAGCAGTTACGGACTAGACGGAGAGTATTTT. It translates to CASSYGLDGEYF.

This chain connects TRBV6-5 to TRBJ1-1; the D is unclear. V lost 6 bases, J lost 6 bases, and 20 bases lay in between. Germline-derived CDR1 and CDR2 are MNHEY and SVGAGI. The length of the CDR3 is 15 residues. The CDR3 nucleotides read TGTGCCAGCAGACCCGTCGTTGGCGGAGGCGCTGAAGCTTTCTTT. Its translation is CASRPVVGGGAEAFF.

The CDR3 sequence: CASKRQGQNTEAFF. The CDR3 coding sequence is TGTGCCAGTAAACGACAGGGGCAGAACACTGAAGCTTTCTTT. The chain joins TRBV19 to TRBJ1-1, with TRBD1 identical over 8 bases. CDR3 length: 14 residues. Germline V gene data show CDR1 as LNHDA and CDR2 as SQIVND (reference sequence). The ends lost 7 bases at V and 1 base at J; junction bases unmatched: 5. The variable domain in full, completed from reference TRBV19 and TRBJ1-1, reads DGGITQSPKYLFRKEGQNVTLSCEQNLNHDAMYWYRQDPGQGLRLIYYSQIVNDFQKGDIAEGYSVSREKKESFPLTVTSAQKNPTAFYLCASKRQGQNTEAFFGQGTRLTVV.

V and J are TRBV3-1 (or the pseudogene TRBV3-2) and TRBJ2-7; D is possibly TRBD1 (6 bases). CDR1 and CDR2 from the germline V gene are LGHDT and YNNKEL (reference sequence). The V end was cut by 4 bases, the J end by 0 bases, with 7 bases between. This CDR3 comprises 13 residues. CDR3 nucleotides: TGTGCCAGCAGCCTGGACAGCTCCTACGAGCAGTACTTC. It encodes CASSLDSSYEQYF.

This clone was observed a handful of times. CDR3 nucleotide sequence: TGTGCCAGCAGTTACTCGAGGGCAGACTCTGGAAACACCATATATTTT. The encoded protein is CASSYSRADSGNTIYF. The rearrangement links TRBV6-6 to TRBJ1-3; D gene ambiguous. The CDR3 covers 16 residues. Germline loops: CDR1 MNHNY, CDR2 SVGAGI (reference sequence). V was shortened by 0 bases and J by 0 bases, with 9 bases between the two germline ends.

The V gene is TRBV6-1, the J gene TRBJ2-1, with 10 bases identical to TRBD2. The CDR3 loop spans 16 amino acids. V was pared by 2 bases and J by 8 bases, with 9 bases of the junction left unmatched. Germline CDR1 MNHNS, CDR2 SASEGT. The CDR3 is CASSERAGGPFYEQFF. The CDR3, as DNA: TGTGCCAGCAGTGAAAGAGCGGGGGGGCCTTTTTATGAGCAGTTCTTC.

This chain joins TRBV5-6 and TRBJ1-2; 10 bases map to TRBD1. This CDR3 contains 18 residues. V lost 0 bases, J lost 0 bases, and 8 bases stayed unmatched. The V gene's germline CDR1 is SGHDT and CDR2 YYEEEE. The CDR3 spells CASSLVLGQGSANYGYTF. Written as DNA, the CDR3 is TGTGCCAGCAGCTTGGTTCTGGGACAGGGGTCGGCTAACTATGGCTACACCTTC.

The chain carries TRBV6-1 and TRBJ1-5; D unresolved. Deletions cut 1 base from V and 2 bases from J, with 6 bases between. Germline assignment: CDR1 MNHNS and CDR2 SASEGT. The CDR3 spans 14 residues. CDR3 region: CASSEVSRNQPQHF. Written as DNA, the CDR3 is TGTGCCAGCAGTGAAGTAAGCCGCAATCAGCCCCAGCATTTT.

This clone was detected only once. Additional DNA sequences in this sample encode the identical CDR3. The V call is TRBV7-9, the J call TRBJ1-2; possibly TRBD1 for D (6 bases). Trimming took off 6 bases at V and 7 bases at J, with 12 bases between the two ends. The CDR3 totals 12 residues. The germline CDR1 and CDR2 sequences are SEHNR and FQNEAQ (reference sequence). The DNA for the CDR3 is TGTGCCAGCAGTCCAGGGGCTGGTGGCTACACCTTC. Residues: CASSPGAGGYTF.

The rearrangement joins TRBV4-1 to TRBJ1-1; D gene unclear. The germline gives CDR1 MGHRA, CDR2 YSYEKL. The CDR3 has 16 residues. Trimming took 0 bases from V and 4 from J, leaving 15 bases between them. The CDR3 DNA reads TGCGCCAGCAGCCAAGATCCCGTCGGGATGAGCACTGAAGCTTTCTTT. It translates to CASSQDPVGMSTEAFF.

The chain combines TRBV11-2 with TRBJ1-4, with 11 bases aligning to TRBD1. This CDR3 comprises 16 residues. V was pared by 4 bases and J by 2 bases, with 3 bases of the junction left unmatched. CDR1 is SGHAT and CDR2 is FQNNGV in the germline V gene. Here the CDR3 DNA reads TGTGCCAGCAGCTGGACAGGGGGCGCGACTAATGAAAAACTGTTTTTT. Encoded protein: CASSWTGGATNEKLFF.

The chain has TRBV28 and TRBJ1-2, with a tentative D call TRBD1 (6 bases). Trimming left V 6 bases short and J 0 bases short, with 14 bases between. Germline V gene lookup returns CDR1 MDHEN and CDR2 SYDVKM. The CDR3 has 15 amino acids. The CDR3: CASRASRTANYGYTF. The CDR3 DNA reads as TGTGCCAGCAGGGCCTCTCGGACAGCTAACTATGGCTACACCTTC.